This T cell receptor (beta chain) comes out of a study of blood T cells in healthy people across ages. Details on this clonotype: Antigen: not known.

V gave up 6 bases and J gave up 0 bases, with 16 bases separating them. The CDR3 consists of 16 residues. Per germline, CDR1 MNHEY and CDR2 SVGAGI. General study results and limits: Conclusively comparing naive with antigen-experienced cells was impossible with unsorted PBMCs.

Primers used in a second PCR of about 7 to 12 cycles were a sample-barcoded 5' primer and a J-beta primer mix. TCRdb used MiXCR to reprocess the 5' RACE reads, holding one entry per CDR3 protein. Of about 1.1 million distinct CDR3 sequences in the sample, around two fifths were seen once. Sequenced: blood. V usage is TRBV6-5 and J usage is TRBJ2-3; D possibly corresponds to TRBD1 (6 bases). This clonotype was sampled from a man aged 18 to 29 in good health. The CDR3 nucleotides are TGTGCCAGCAGCCTTGGGCTGGGGGCGAGCACAGATACGCAGTATTTT. Protein: CASSLGLGASTDTQYF.